The rows below give T cell receptor beta chains drawn from one sample of a study of tissue T cells after allogeneic stem cell transplantation. Data came from immunoSEQ multiplex PCR; TCRdb stores just in-frame clones and leaves some out. The sample records approximately 6,500 clones, around 70% being singletons. Sequenced material: tissue from the rectum, taken at autopsy. Receptor source: a woman aged 18-55 years with breast cancer. CDR3s include the opening cysteine and the closing phenylalanine or tryptophan. The D gene is left open where the match is weak. A clone size is listed for some rows: how often the clone was seen (once, few, many), or a class if it is expanded.

D | J | size | V | DNA | CDR3
NA | TRBJ2-7 | NA | TRBV6-2/TRBV6-3 | TGTGCCAGCAGTTTAGGACCCCCCTACGAGCAGTACTTC | CASSLGPPYEQYF
NA | TRBJ1-3 | NA | TRBV12-3/TRBV12-4 | TGTGCCAGCAGTTTAGGAGGGTTCTCCATATATTTT | CASSLGGFSIYF
TRBD1 | TRBJ1-1 | once | TRBV11-3 | TGTGCCAGCAGCCAGCGTCAGGGGGGGAAAGATGAAGCTTTCTTT | CASSQRQGGKDEAFF
NA | TRBJ1-2 | few | TRBV10-3 | TGTGCCATCGGGAGAGACCCTCGCTATGGCTACACCTTC | CAIGRDPRYGYTF
TRBD2 | TRBJ2-3 | NA | TRBV30 | TGTGCCTGGGTAGCGGGCGGCACAGATACGCAGTATTTT | CAWVAGGTDTQYF
NA | TRBJ1-2 | few | TRBV18 | TGTGCCAGCTCACCCCTTTCGGATGGGAACTATGGCTACACCTTC | CASSPLSDGNYGYTF
NA | TRBJ1-2 | few | TRBV10-3 | TGTGCCACCATTCCCGGGACGCAGAACTATGGCTACACCTTC | CATIPGTQNYGYTF
TRBD2 | TRBJ2-5 | NA | TRBV5-6 | TGTGCCAGCAGCTTGGATATAAACAGCGGGGGGTACGGAGAGACCCAGTACTTC | CASSLDINSGGYGETQYF
NA | TRBJ1-5 | NA | TRBV5-8 | TGTGCCAGCAGCTTGAGGTTGGGGGACCAGCCCCAGCATTTT | CASSLRLGDQPQHF
NA | TRBJ1-1 | NA | TRBV30 | TGTGCCTGGAGTGTGGGGGTATTGGCTGAAGCTTTCTTT | CAWSVGVLAEAFF